This T cell receptor (beta chain) is from a study of cytomegalovirus exposure and HLA in healthy donors. Study background: T cells numbering around 190 million yielded approximately 120 million unique TCR beta sequences in an earlier analysis.

Notes on this clone: Its antigen is as yet unknown. The sample holds other DNA sequences that translate to the same CDR3.

The PCR made use of 60 Vbeta and 13 Jbeta primers. The table came from immunoSEQ multiplex PCR; TCRdb's copy has only in-frame clones and leaves some out. The sample holds under 130,000 clones; around 80% are singletons and the top ten take 2.5% to 3.5%. CDR3 length equals 15 residues. The germline gives CDR1 MDHEN, CDR2 SYDVKM. With V trimmed by 5 bases and J by 4 bases, 8 bases remained unmatched. Overall study findings and caveats: 150 or so TCR beta chains were listed as cytomegalovirus-associated. The likely origin of a cluster of highly shared sequence variants was a sequencing artifact.

The V call is TRBV28, the J call TRBJ2-7; 10 bases are a match to TRBD1. The specimen was PBMCs. This sequence was found in a woman between 35 and 50 years old in good health and CMV-seronegative. The CDR3 DNA reads as TGTGCCAGCAGTACGCCGGGACAGGGGACTTACGAGCAGTACTTC. Its translation: CASSTPGQGTYEQYF.